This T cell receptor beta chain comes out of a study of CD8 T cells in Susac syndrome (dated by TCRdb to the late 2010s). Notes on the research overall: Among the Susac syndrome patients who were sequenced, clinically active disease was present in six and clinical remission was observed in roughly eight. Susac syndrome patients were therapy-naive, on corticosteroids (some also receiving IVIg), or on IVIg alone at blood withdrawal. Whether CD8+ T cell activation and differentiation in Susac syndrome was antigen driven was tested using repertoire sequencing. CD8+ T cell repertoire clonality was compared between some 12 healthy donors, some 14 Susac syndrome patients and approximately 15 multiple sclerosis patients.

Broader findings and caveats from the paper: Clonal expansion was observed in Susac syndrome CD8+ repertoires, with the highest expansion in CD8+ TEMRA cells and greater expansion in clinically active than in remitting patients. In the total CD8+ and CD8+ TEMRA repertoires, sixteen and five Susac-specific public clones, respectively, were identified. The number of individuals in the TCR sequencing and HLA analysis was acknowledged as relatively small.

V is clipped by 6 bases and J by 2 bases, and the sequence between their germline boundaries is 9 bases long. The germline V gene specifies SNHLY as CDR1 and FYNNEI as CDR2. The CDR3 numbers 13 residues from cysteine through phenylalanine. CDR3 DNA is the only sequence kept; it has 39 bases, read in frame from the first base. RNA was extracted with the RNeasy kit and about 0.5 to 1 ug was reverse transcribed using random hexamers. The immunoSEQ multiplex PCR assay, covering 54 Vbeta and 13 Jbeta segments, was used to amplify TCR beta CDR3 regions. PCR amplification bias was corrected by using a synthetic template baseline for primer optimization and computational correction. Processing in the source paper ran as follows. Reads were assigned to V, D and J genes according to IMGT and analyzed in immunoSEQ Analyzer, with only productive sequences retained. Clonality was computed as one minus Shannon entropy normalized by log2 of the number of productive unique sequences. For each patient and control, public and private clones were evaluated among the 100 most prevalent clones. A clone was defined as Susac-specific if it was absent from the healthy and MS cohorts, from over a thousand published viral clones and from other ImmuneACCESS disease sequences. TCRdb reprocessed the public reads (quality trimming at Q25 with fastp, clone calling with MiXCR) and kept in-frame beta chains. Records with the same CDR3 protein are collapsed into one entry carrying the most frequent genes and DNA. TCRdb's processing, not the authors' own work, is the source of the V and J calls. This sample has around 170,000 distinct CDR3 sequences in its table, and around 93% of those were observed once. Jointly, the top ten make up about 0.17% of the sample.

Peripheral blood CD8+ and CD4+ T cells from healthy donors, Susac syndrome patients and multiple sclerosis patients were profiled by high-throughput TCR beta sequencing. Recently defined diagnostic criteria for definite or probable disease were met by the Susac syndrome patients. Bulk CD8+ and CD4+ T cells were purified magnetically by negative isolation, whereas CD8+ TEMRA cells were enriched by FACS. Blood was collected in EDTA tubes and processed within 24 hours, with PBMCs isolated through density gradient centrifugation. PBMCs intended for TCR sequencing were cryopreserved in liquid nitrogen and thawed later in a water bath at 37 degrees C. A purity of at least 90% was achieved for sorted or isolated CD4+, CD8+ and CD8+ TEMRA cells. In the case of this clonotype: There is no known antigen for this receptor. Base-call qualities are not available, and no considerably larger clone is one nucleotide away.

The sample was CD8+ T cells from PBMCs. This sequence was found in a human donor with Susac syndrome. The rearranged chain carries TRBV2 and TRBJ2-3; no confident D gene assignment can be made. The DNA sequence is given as TGTGCCAGCAGAGGCAGTGACACAGATACGCAGTATTTT. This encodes CASRGSDTDTQYF.